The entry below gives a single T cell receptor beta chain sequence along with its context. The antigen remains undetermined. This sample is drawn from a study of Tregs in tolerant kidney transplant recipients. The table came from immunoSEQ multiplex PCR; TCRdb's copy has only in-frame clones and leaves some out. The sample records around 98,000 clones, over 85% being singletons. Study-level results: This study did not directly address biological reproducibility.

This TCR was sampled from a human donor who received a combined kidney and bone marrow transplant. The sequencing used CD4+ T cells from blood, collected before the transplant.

The CDR3 DNA reads as TGCGCCAGCAGCTTCGGGACGGACAGGGGGCAAGGCTACACCTTC. Its protein product is CASSFGTDRGQGYTF. V gene TRBV5-1 combines with J gene TRBJ1-2, with TRBD1 identical over 11 bases. Trimming at V came to 2 bases and at J to 8 bases, leaving 8 bases not matched to a gene. This CDR3 region has 15 residues. CDR1 is SGHRS, CDR2 YFSETQ, per germline.